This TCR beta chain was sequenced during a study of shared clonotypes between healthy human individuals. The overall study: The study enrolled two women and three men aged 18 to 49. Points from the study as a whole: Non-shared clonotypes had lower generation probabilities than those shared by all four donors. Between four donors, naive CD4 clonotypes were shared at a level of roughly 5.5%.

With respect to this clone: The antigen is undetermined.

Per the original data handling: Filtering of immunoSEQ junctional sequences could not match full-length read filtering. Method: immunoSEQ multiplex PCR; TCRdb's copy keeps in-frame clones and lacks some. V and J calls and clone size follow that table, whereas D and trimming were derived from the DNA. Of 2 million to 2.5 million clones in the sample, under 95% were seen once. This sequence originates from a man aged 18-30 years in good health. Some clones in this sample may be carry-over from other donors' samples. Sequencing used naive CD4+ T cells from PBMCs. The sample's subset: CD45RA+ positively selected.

CDR3 amino acids: CASSFMQGARGAEAFF. In DNA form, the CDR3 reads TGCGCCAGCAGCTTTATGCAGGGGGCAAGAGGGGCTGAAGCTTTCTTT. The rearrangement links TRBV5-1 to TRBJ1-1, with TRBD1 identical over 8 bases. Germline values: CDR1 SGHRS, CDR2 YFSETQ. The J segment lost 6 bases and the V segment lost 2 bases, leaving 12 bases of the junction unmatched. There are 16 residues in the CDR3.